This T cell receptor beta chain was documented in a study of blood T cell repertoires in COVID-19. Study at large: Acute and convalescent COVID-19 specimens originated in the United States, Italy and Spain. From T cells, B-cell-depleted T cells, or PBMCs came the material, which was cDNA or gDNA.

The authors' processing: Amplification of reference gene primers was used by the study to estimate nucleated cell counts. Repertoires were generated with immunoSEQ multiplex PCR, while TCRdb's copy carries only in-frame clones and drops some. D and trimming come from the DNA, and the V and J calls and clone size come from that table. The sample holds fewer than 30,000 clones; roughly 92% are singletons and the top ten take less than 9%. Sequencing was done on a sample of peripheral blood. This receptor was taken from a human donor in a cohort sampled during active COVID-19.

CDR3 in amino acids: CASSQDRGKSSGELFF. The DNA for the CDR3 is TGTGCCAGCAGCCAAGATAGGGGGAAGAGCTCCGGGGAGCTGTTTTTT. The chain links TRBV3-1 (or the pseudogene TRBV3-2) to TRBJ2-2; maybe TRBD1 (6 bases). Trimming cost V 0 bases and J 6 bases, with 14 bases left between them. CDR1 and CDR2 from the germline V gene are LGHDT and YNNKEL (reference sequence). The CDR3 runs 16 residues.